The 19 T cell receptor beta chains given below trace back to one sample, sequenced in a study of T-cell memory formation after mild COVID-19. TCRdb ran MiXCR on the 5' RACE reads and lists one entry per CDR3 protein. Of 300,000 to 350,000 distinct CDR3 sequences listed, under 15% are singletons. Sequencing used PBMCs or a T cell subset sorted from them (not recorded which). These receptors came from a man aged 18 to 30 who had mild COVID-19 (a few samples of this study predate the infection). Cell type and time point are not known.

This clonotype was counted a few times. This chain joins TRBV12-3 or TRBV12-4 and TRBJ1-1; D is unresolved. V was cut by 7 bases and J by 3 bases, with 15 bases left in between. The CDR3 extends over 14 amino acids. CDR3 coding DNA: TGTGCCAGCACCGCGACTCGGTCGGACACTGAAGCTTTCTTT. Amino acid sequence: CASTATRSDTEAFF.

This clonotype occurred a few times. The chain employs TRBV7-9 and TRBJ2-6; D is ambiguous. V was shortened by 1 base and J by 0 bases, with 10 bases between the two germline ends. The CDR3 consists of 17 residues. In germline, CDR1 is SEHNR, CDR2 FQNEAQ (reference sequence). This chain's CDR3 is CASSLGAVFSGANVLTF. CDR3 in DNA: TGTGCCAGCAGCTTAGGGGCGGTGTTCTCTGGGGCCAACGTCCTGACTTTC.

In this sample, this clonotype turned up a few times. The V and J genes are TRBV11-2 and TRBJ2-1, with 13 bases identical to TRBD2. Germline CDR1 SGHAT, CDR2 FQNNGV. V lost 4 bases and J lost 0; bases outside the gene matches: 3. This CDR3 has 17 residues. CDR3 amino acids: CASSSWTSGGSYNEQFF. DNA for the CDR3: TGTGCCAGCAGCTCCTGGACTAGCGGGGGCTCCTACAATGAGCAGTTCTTC.

This clonotype was counted at least ten times. The V call is TRBV4-1, the J call TRBJ2-7; 13 bases agree with TRBD2. CDR3 length equals 16 residues. V trimming: 2 bases; J trimming: 0 bases; junction bases outside the gene matches: 1. The germline gives CDR1 MGHRA, CDR2 YSYEKL. The chain's CDR3 is CASSQRTSGSSYEQYF. As DNA, the CDR3 is TGCGCCAGCAGCCAACGGACTAGCGGGAGCTCCTACGAGCAGTACTTC.

The chain joins TRBV7-2 to TRBJ2-1; unclear D gene. Between the trimmed V and J ends, which lost 5 bases and 6 bases, there was a span of 14 bases. Germline CDR1 reads SGHTA; CDR2 reads FQGNSA. This CDR3 contains 14 residues. Written as DNA, the CDR3 is TGTGCCAGCAGCCCTAGTCCGGATCCCAATGAGCAGTTCTTC. Its protein is CASSPSPDPNEQFF. Based on the CDR3 plus reference TRBV7-2 and TRBJ2-1, the full variable domain is GAGVSQSPSNKVTEKGKDVELRCDPISGHTALYWYRQSLGQGLEFLIYFQGNSAPDKSGLPSDRFSAERTGGSVSTLTIQRTQQEDSAVYLCASSPSPDPNEQFFGPGTRLTVL.

The genes are TRBV7-8 and TRBJ2-5; TRBD1 is a possible D gene (6 bases). Germline loops: CDR1 SGHVS, CDR2 FQNEAQ. CDR3 length: 14 residues. Trimming removed 5 bases from V and 4 bases from J, with 14 bases in between. CDR3 DNA: TGTGCCAGCAGCCGTGGACAGTCCAGAGAGACCCAGTACTTC. It is translated as CASSRGQSRETQYF.

The chain combines TRBV7-9 with TRBJ1-5; 7 bases map to TRBD1. This CDR3 has 16 residues. V trimming: 8 bases; J trimming: 4 bases; junction bases outside the gene matches: 14. The V gene's germline CDR1 is SEHNR and CDR2 FQNEAQ (reference sequence). CDR3 sequence (DNA): TGTGCCAGCCTCATATTACAGGGGTCTCGGAATCAGCCCCAGCATTTT. It translates to CASLILQGSRNQPQHF. The entire variable domain, with the rest obtained from reference TRBV7-9 and TRBJ1-5, is as follows: DTGVSQNPRHKITKRGQNVTFRCDPISEHNRLYWYRQTLGQGPEFLTYFQNEAQLEKSRLLSDRFSAERPKGSFSTLEIQRTEQGDSAMYLCASLILQGSRNQPQHFGDGTRLSIL.

The chain couples TRBV5-6 to TRBJ1-4; D is possibly TRBD1 (5 bases). Germline CDR1 and CDR2: SGHDT and YYEEEE. The CDR3 is 14 amino acids. V was clipped by 0 bases and J by 6 bases, with 9 bases between them. CDR3 DNA sequence: TGTGCCAGCAGCTTGGGAGGGGACGATGAAAAACTGTTTTTT. This gives the protein CASSLGGDDEKLFF. The entire variable domain, with the rest obtained from reference TRBV5-6 and TRBJ1-4, is as follows: DAGVTQSPTHLIKTRGQQVTLRCSPKSGHDTVSWYQQALGQGPQFIFQYYEEEERQRGNFPDRFSGHQFPNYSSELNVNALLLGDSALYLCASSLGGDDEKLFFGSGTQLSVL.

The rearrangement uses TRBV23-1 and TRBJ1-5, with D hard to call. TRBV23-1 is placed among ORFs of uncertain function. Trimming left V 2 bases short and J 7 bases short, with 15 bases between. This CDR3 region has 15 residues. CDR3 coding DNA: TGCGCCAGCAGTCAAAGCGGCGGCAGCAGGCAGCCCCAGCATTTT. This encodes CASSQSGGSRQPQHF.

This clonotype was seen only a few times. The chain combines TRBV7-2 with TRBJ1-2; D is perhaps TRBD1 (5 bases). Trimming took 1 base from V and 4 from J, leaving 10 bases between them. The CDR3 has 14 residues. CDR1 and CDR2 from the germline V gene are SGHTA and FQGNSA. CDR3 DNA: TGTGCCAGCAGCTTAGGCAGGGCTAGCTATGGCTACACCTTC. Residues: CASSLGRASYGYTF.

The table lists this clonotype with a few counts. This chain connects TRBV6-5 to TRBJ1-1; unclear D gene. The V gene lost 6 bases and the J gene lost 4 bases, with 6 bases spanning the gap. Germline V gene lookup returns CDR1 MNHEY and CDR2 SVGAGI. This CDR3 spans 11 amino acids. In DNA form, the CDR3 reads TGTGCCAGCAGCGAGGGCACTGAAGCTTTCTTT. This sequence encodes CASSEGTEAFF.

V and J are TRBV4-2 and TRBJ1-4; the D is unclear. Germline-derived CDR1 and CDR2 are LGHNA and YNFKEQ. Trimming took 0 bases from V and 8 from J, leaving 16 bases between them. CDR3 size: 16 residues. DNA of the CDR3: TGTGCCAGCAGCCAAGATCTGACGGCAGGTGGAGAAAAACTGTTTTTT. Translation gives CASSQDLTAGGEKLFF.

The V and J genes are TRBV20-1 and TRBJ1-2; D gene unclear. CDR3 length: 12 residues. Germline V gene sequence: CDR1 DFQATT, CDR2 SNEGSKA (reference sequence). Trimming took 4 bases from V and 3 from J, leaving 9 bases between them. The CDR3 nucleotides are TGCAGTGCTACTCGGGAGGACTATGGCTACACCTTC. Translation: CSATREDYGYTF.

This clonotype came up many times. The V and J genes are TRBV9 and TRBJ2-2, with 8 bases matching TRBD2. Trimming at V came to 0 bases and at J to 6 bases, leaving 10 bases not matched to a gene. Germline lookup yields CDR1 SGDLS and CDR2 YYNGEE. The CDR3 is 17 amino acids. The chain's CDR3 is CASSVGFGTSLAGELFF. The CDR3 DNA is TGTGCCAGCAGCGTAGGCTTCGGGACTAGTCTCGCCGGGGAGCTGTTTTTT.

The rearrangement joins TRBV29-1 to TRBJ1-2, with D tentatively TRBD1 (5 bases). Deletions cut 3 bases from V and 8 bases from J, with 10 bases between. In germline, CDR1 is SQVTM, CDR2 ANQGSEA. This CDR3 has 11 residues. CDR3 protein: CSVDSGEGYTF. CDR3 coding DNA: TGCAGCGTTGATTCGGGGGAAGGCTACACCTTC.

Only a few counts were recorded for this clonotype. The chain uses TRBV4-2 and TRBJ2-5, with 7 bases fitting TRBD2. The junction had 6 bases not matched to a gene; V was cut back by 3 bases and J by 2 bases. The CDR3 runs to 15 residues. CDR1 is LGHNA, CDR2 YNFKEQ, per germline. In nucleotides, the CDR3 is TGTGCCAGCAGCCAGCGAGCAGCGGGACAAGAGACCCAGTACTTC. Translating it yields CASSQRAAGQETQYF.

This clonotype has just a few counts. The rearrangement uses TRBV7-3 and TRBJ2-4, with D perhaps matching TRBD1 (5 bases). V was shortened by 4 bases and J by 10 bases, with 14 bases between the two germline ends. Germline assignment: CDR1 SGHTA and CDR2 FQGTGA. The CDR3 sequence is 13 residues long. CDR3 sequence reads: CASSSLPTDIQYF. CDR3 nucleotide sequence: TGTGCCAGCAGCTCCCTCCCGACAGATATTCAGTACTTC.

This clonotype was seen a few times. V is TRBV6-2 or TRBV6-3 and J is TRBJ2-5; no clear D. The germline gives CDR1 MNHEY, CDR2 SVGEGT. V lost 6 bases, J lost 4 bases, and 9 bases lay in between. The CDR3 totals 12 residues. This CDR3 is CASRDPGETQYF. Written as DNA, the CDR3 is TGTGCCAGCAGGGACCCGGGAGAGACCCAGTACTTC.

The genes are TRBV12-3 or TRBV12-4 and TRBJ2-2, with 10 positions matching TRBD1. The CDR3 covers 15 residues. The trim removed 2 bases at V and 9 bases at J, leaving 6 bases unmatched. The CDR3 bases are TGTGCCAGCAGTTTACAGGGGACAGGGGCGTGGGAGCTGTTTTTT. Translated, it gives CASSLQGTGAWELFF.